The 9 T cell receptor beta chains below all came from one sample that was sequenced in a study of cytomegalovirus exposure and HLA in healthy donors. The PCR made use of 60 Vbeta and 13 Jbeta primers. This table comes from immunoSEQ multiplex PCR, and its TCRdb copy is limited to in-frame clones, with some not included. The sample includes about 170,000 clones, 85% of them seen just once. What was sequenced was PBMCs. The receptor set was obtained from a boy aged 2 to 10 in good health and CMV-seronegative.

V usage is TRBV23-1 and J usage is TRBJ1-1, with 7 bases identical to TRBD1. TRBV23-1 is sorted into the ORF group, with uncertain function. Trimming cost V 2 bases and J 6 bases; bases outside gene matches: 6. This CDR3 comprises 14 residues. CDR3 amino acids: CASSQPEGAPEAFF. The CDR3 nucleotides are TGCGCCAGCAGTCAACCGGAGGGGGCCCCTGAAGCTTTCTTT.

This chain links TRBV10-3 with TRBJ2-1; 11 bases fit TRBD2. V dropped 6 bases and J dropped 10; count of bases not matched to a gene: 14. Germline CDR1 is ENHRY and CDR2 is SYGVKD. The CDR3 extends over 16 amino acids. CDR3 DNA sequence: TGTGCCATCAGCCCCCTAAATAGCGGGGGGGCGAACGAGCAGTTCTTC. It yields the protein CAISPLNSGGANEQFF.

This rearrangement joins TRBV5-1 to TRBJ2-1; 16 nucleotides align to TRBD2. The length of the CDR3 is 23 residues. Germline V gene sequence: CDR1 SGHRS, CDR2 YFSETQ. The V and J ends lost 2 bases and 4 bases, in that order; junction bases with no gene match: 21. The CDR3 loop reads CASSFRLGLAGGIFAPPYNEQFF. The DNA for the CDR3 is TGCGCCAGCAGCTTTCGCTTGGGACTAGCGGGAGGGATTTTCGCACCCCCTTACAATGAGCAGTTCTTC.

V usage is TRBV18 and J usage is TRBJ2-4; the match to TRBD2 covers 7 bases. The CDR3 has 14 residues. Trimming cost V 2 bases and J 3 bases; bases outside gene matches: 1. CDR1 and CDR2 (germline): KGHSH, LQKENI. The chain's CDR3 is CASSPSGGKNIQYF. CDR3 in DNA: TGTGCCAGCTCACCATCGGGGGGCAAAAACATTCAGTACTTC.

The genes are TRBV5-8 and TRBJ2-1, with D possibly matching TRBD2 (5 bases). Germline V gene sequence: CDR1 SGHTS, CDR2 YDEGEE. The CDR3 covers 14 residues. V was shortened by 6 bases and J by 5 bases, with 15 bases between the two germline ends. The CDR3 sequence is CASNNDWRNNEQFF. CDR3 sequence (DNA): TGTGCCAGCAACAATGACTGGAGGAACAATGAGCAGTTCTTC.

The CDR3: CASSQDRTVEGGTEAFF. The CDR3 DNA follows: TGCGCCAGCAGCCAAGATAGAACGGTCGAAGGGGGCACTGAAGCTTTCTTT. The chain uses TRBV4-1 and TRBJ1-1; a weak D match, TRBD1 (6 bases). Looked up from germline, CDR1 is MGHRA and CDR2 is YSYEKL. V lost 0 bases and J 4 bases, leaving 18 bases between the germline ends. The CDR3 is 17 residues long.

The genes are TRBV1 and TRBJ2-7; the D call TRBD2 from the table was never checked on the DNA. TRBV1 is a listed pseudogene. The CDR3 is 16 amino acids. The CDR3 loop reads CTSSPIAGGGYYEQYV. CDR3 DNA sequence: TGCACCAGCAGCCCCATAGCGGGGGGGGGATACTACGAGCAGTACGTC.

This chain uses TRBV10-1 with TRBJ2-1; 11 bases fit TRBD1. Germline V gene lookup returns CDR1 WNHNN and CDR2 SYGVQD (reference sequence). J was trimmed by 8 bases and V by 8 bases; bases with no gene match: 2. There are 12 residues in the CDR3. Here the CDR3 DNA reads TGCGCCAGCGGGACAGGGGGACATGAGCAGTTCTTC. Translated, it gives CASGTGGHEQFF.

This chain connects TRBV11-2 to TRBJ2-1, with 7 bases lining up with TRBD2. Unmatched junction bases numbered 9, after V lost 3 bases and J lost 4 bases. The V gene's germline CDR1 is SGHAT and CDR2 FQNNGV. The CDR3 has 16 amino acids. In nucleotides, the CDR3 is TGTGCCAGCAGCTTGGGCGGGAGTGGTAGGTACAATGAGCAGTTCTTC. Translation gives CASSLGGSGRYNEQFF.